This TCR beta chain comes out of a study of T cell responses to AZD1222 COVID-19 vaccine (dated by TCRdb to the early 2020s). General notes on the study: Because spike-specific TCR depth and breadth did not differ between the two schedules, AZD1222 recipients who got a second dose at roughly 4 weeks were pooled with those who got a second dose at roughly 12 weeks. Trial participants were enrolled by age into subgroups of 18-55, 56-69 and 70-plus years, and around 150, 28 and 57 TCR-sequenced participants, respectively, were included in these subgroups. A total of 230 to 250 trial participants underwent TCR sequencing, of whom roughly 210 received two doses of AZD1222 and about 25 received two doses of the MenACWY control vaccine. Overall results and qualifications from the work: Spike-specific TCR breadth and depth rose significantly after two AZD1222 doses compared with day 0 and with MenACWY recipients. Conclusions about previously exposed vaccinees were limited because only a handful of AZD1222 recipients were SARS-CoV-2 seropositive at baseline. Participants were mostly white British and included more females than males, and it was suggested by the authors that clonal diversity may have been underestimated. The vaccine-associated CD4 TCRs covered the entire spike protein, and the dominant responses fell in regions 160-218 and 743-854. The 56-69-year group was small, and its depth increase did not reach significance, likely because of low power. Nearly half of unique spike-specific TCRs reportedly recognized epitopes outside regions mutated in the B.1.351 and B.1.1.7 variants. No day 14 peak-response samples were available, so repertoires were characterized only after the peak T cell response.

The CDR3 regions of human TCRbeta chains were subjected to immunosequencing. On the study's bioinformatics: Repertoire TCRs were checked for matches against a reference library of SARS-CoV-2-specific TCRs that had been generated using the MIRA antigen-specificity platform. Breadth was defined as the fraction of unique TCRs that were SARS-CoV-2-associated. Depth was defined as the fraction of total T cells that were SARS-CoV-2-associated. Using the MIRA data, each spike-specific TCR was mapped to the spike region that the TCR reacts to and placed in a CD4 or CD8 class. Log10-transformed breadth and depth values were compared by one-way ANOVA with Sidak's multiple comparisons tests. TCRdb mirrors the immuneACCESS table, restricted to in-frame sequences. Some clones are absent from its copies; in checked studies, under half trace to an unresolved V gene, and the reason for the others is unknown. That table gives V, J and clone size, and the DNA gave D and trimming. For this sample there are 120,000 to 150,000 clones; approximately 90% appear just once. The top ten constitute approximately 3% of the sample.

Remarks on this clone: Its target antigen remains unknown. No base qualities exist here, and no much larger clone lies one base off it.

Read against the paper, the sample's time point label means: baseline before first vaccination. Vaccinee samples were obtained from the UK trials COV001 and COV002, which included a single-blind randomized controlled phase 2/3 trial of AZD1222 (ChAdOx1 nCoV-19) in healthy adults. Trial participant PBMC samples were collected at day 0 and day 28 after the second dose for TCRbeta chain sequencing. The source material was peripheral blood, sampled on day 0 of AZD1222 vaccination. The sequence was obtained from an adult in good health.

The nucleotide sequence reads as follows: TGTGCCAGCAGTTTTGCGGGACTTCTCTATGGCTACACCTTC. It is translated as CASSFAGLLYGYTF. The receptor chain draws on TRBV28 and TRBJ1-2; TRBD1 is a weak D gene call, 5 bases matching. V is clipped by 3 bases and J by 4 bases, and the sequence between their germline boundaries is 12 bases long. According to the germline V gene, CDR1 reads MDHEN and CDR2 reads SYDVKM. The CDR3 holds 14 amino acids from the cysteine to the phenylalanine. Only CDR3 DNA is held: 42 bases, read in frame from base 1.